Presented here are 27 T cell receptor beta chains from one specimen sequenced in a study of radiation and T cells in renal cell carcinoma. The table came from immunoSEQ multiplex PCR; TCRdb's copy has only in-frame clones and leaves some out. Here the sample spans 100,000 to 150,000 clones, around 81% being singletons. Indicated time point: blood 2 weeks post-SBRT. Treatment in this sample: 15 Gy SBRT to primary tumor, nephrectomy 4 weeks later. The sequencing here drew on blood, taken from a patient whose treatment included radiotherapy and nephrectomy. These receptors were collected from a man between 50 and 59 years old with renal cell carcinoma.

The rearrangement uses TRBV5-5 and TRBJ1-5; a weak D match, TRBD1 (6 bases). V was trimmed by 0 bases and J by 3 bases, leaving 10 bases between them. There are 15 residues in the CDR3. In germline, CDR1 is SGHKS, CDR2 YYEKEE (reference sequence). As DNA, the CDR3 is TGTGCCAGCAGCTTGGGGGGGCAGAACAATCAGCCCCAGCATTTT. It encodes CASSLGGQNNQPQHF.

This chain joins TRBV5-1 and TRBJ1-5; TRBD1 is a possible D gene (6 bases). The CDR3 contains 14 residues. Germline V gene lookup returns CDR1 SGHRS and CDR2 YFSETQ. Trimming left V 0 bases short and J 5 bases short, with 9 bases between. In DNA form, the CDR3 reads TGCGCCAGCAGCTTGGAAGGGGGAGATCAGCCCCAGCATTTT. This translates into CASSLEGGDQPQHF.

J is TRBJ2-5 and V is TRBV18; tentatively, D is TRBD1 or TRBD2 (6 bases each). Germline CDR1 is KGHSH and CDR2 is LQKENI. This CDR3 contains 15 residues. Trimming left V 5 bases short and J 9 bases short, with 22 bases between. The CDR3 loop is CASSSSIGGLGAQYF. CDR3 nucleotides: TGTGCCAGCTCATCGTCCATCGGGGGCCTCGGGGCCCAGTACTTC. Looking up the rest from reference TRBV18 and TRBJ2-5 gives the full variable domain: NAGVMQNPRHLVRRRGQEARLRCSPMKGHSHVYWYRQLPEEGLKFMVYLQKENIIDESGMPKERFSAEFPKEGPSILRIQQVVRGDSAAYFCASSSSIGGLGAQYFGPGTRLLVL.

This sequence joins TRBV10-3 and TRBJ1-1, with 7 bases identical to TRBD1. With 6 bases clipped from V and 6 bases from J, the junction kept 16 bases outside the gene matches. The germline V gene has CDR1 ENHRY and CDR2 SYGVKD. The CDR3 length is 16 residues. The CDR3 DNA is TGTGCCATCAGCCCTAGCCCCCGAGGGGGCCGGGCTGAAGCTTTCTTT. It codes for CAISPSPRGGRAEAFF.

V usage is TRBV28 and J usage is TRBJ2-7; possible D gene TRBD2, 5 bases. The CDR3 runs 13 residues. The V gene lost 7 bases and the J gene lost 3 bases, with 13 bases spanning the gap. The germline CDR1 and CDR2 sequences are MDHEN and SYDVKM. Written as DNA, the CDR3 is TGTGCCAGCACCCTATCGGGGAACTACGAGCAGTACTTC. This translates into CASTLSGNYEQYF.

The V and J genes are TRBV7-3 and TRBJ2-3; 8 positions agree with TRBD1. V lost 4 bases and J lost 0; bases outside the gene matches: 6. Germline CDR1 and CDR2: SGHTA and FQGTGA. This CDR3 region has 16 residues. The CDR3 reads CASSSTGQASTDTQYF. The CDR3 region has the DNA TGTGCCAGCAGCTCAACGGGACAGGCTAGCACAGATACGCAGTATTTT.

As regards this clone: Other DNA sequences from this sample encode an identical CDR3 as well. J is TRBJ1-2 and V is TRBV5-1; a weak D match, TRBD1 (5 bases). CDR3 length: 14 residues. CDR1 and CDR2 (germline): SGHRS, YFSETQ. Trimming took off 0 bases at V and 3 bases at J, with 9 bases between the two ends. This CDR3 is CASSLAGGDYGYTF. The CDR3 DNA reads TGCGCCAGCAGCTTGGCTGGGGGGGACTATGGCTACACCTTC.

Details on this clone: This may be a read error: a much more frequent sequence differs by one nucleotide. The sample carries other DNA sequences with the same CDR3. The chain couples TRBV6-1 to TRBJ2-7, with TRBD2 matching over 12 bases. The CDR3 sequence is 14 residues long. The germline CDR1 and CDR2 sequences are MNHNS and SASEGT. CDR3 in amino acids: CASRTSGASNEQYF. For the CDR3, the DNA is TGTGCCTCCCGGACTAGCGGGGCCTCCAACGAGCAGTACTTC.

This clone was seen just once. The rearrangement joins TRBV4-2 to TRBJ1-5, with D uncertain. This CDR3 spans 15 amino acids. V lost 0 bases, J lost 0 bases, and 6 bases lay in between. Germline V gene lookup returns CDR1 LGHNA and CDR2 YNFKEQ. CDR3 in amino acids: CASSQERYSNQPQHF. The CDR3 region has the DNA TGTGCCAGCAGCCAAGAGCGGTATAGCAATCAGCCCCAGCATTTT.

The V and J genes are TRBV25-1 and TRBJ1-5; D is ambiguous. The CDR3 runs 13 residues. The germline V gene encodes CDR1 MGHDK and CDR2 SYGVNS. Trimming pared 9 bases from V and 4 bases from J, leaving 13 bases between. CDR3 loop: CARRGRWNQPQHF. The CDR3 bases are TGTGCCAGAAGAGGGCGGTGGAATCAGCCCCAGCATTTT.

V and J are TRBV5-4 and TRBJ2-5; 10 bases align to TRBD2. V dropped 0 bases and J dropped 7; count of bases not matched to a gene: 9. Germline CDR1 reads SGHNT; CDR2 reads YYREEE (reference sequence). This CDR3 spans 16 amino acids. DNA of the CDR3: TGTGCCAGCAGCTTGGGGTCTAGCGGGAGTACGACGACCCAGTACTTC. It encodes CASSLGSSGSTTTQYF. The entire variable domain, with the rest obtained from reference TRBV5-4 and TRBJ2-5, is as follows: ETGVTQSPTHLIKTRGQQVTLRCSSQSGHNTVSWYQQALGQGPQFIFQYYREEENGRGNFPPRFSGLQFPNYSSELNVNALELDDSALYLCASSLGSSGSTTTQYFGPGTRLLVL.

The gene calls are TRBV2 and TRBJ2-5, with D possibly called TRBD1 or TRBD2 (5 bases each). Per germline, CDR1 SNHLY and CDR2 FYNNEI. The CDR3 extends over 13 amino acids. The V end lost 8 bases, the J end lost 5 bases, and 15 bases lay between the germline ends. The DNA for the CDR3 is TGTGCCAGCGGCCGGGGCTCGAGGGAGACCCAGTACTTC. Amino acid sequence: CASGRGSRETQYF.

The chain employs TRBV6-1 and TRBJ2-1, with a possible D match to TRBD1 (5 bases). The CDR3 runs to 17 residues. The germline V and J ends were trimmed by 1 base and 9 bases, with 22 bases remaining between them. Germline assignment: CDR1 MNHNS and CDR2 SASEGT. The CDR3 protein is CASSEGGGPMGHSEQFF. The CDR3 bases are TGTGCCAGCAGTGAAGGGGGCGGACCTATGGGGCATAGTGAGCAGTTCTTC.

J is TRBJ1-2 and V is TRBV28; no firm D call. There are 11 residues in the CDR3. Germline CDR1 is MDHEN and CDR2 is SYDVKM. The V and J ends lost 6 bases and 8 bases respectively, with 10 bases between them. Here the CDR3 reads CASRRDGGYTF. The CDR3 DNA follows: TGTGCCAGCAGGCGGGATGGGGGCTACACCTTC.

The rearrangement links TRBV28 to TRBJ2-6; D ambiguous. Germline CDR1 and CDR2: MDHEN and SYDVKM. CDR3 length equals 14 residues. Trimming took off 6 bases at V and 2 bases at J, with 8 bases between the two ends. The CDR3 DNA is TGTGCCAGCAGGACACCTACTGGGGCCAACGTCCTGACTTTC. Protein: CASRTPTGANVLTF.

The chain employs TRBV6-5 and TRBJ1-1, with D unresolved. V shed 4 bases and J shed 0 bases, with 12 bases lying between them. From germline, CDR1 is MNHEY and CDR2 SVGAGI. The CDR3 has 15 amino acids. DNA for the CDR3: TGTGCCAGCAGTTCTCATAACGGGGTGAACACTGAAGCTTTCTTT. Residues: CASSSHNGVNTEAFF.

The V gene is TRBV6-6, the J gene TRBJ1-2; weak D call: TRBD1 (5 bases). Trimming stripped 0 bases from V and 0 bases from J, with 8 bases between. The germline gives CDR1 MNHNY, CDR2 SVGAGI (reference sequence). There are 15 residues in the CDR3. The CDR3 DNA is TGTGCCAGCAGTTACTCTCAGGGAACTAACTATGGCTACACCTTC. It specifies CASSYSQGTNYGYTF.

V gene TRBV2 combines with J gene TRBJ1-5, with D perhaps TRBD1 (5 bases). CDR1 is SNHLY, CDR2 FYNNEI, per germline. Between the trimmed V and J ends, which lost 5 bases and 7 bases, there was a span of 12 bases. This CDR3 is 13 amino acids long. CDR3 bases: TGTGCCAGCAGTTTGACAGAACGACAGCCCCAGCATTTT. It specifies CASSLTERQPQHF. The variable domain in full, completed from reference TRBV2 and TRBJ1-5, reads EPEVTQTPSHQVTQMGQEVILRCVPISNHLYFYWYRQILGQKVEFLVSFYNNEISEKSEIFDDQFSVERPDGSNFTLKIRSTKLEDSAMYFCASSLTERQPQHFGDGTRLSIL.

V is TRBV6-1 and J is TRBJ1-4; 8 positions agree with TRBD1. V shed 7 bases and J 7 bases; nucleotides not matched to a gene: 5. CDR1 and CDR2 (germline): MNHNS, SASEGT. CDR3 length: 13 residues. This CDR3 reads CASNPQGVEKLFF. The CDR3 bases are TGTGCCAGCAACCCACAGGGGGTTGAAAAACTGTTTTTT.

This clone was counted once. J is TRBJ2-3 and V is TRBV7-2; TRBD2 agrees at 7 bases. V trimming: 8 bases; J trimming: 9 bases; junction bases outside the gene matches: 5. The CDR3 length is 11 residues. CDR1 and CDR2 (germline): SGHTA, FQGNSA. The CDR3 DNA reads TGTGCCAGCTGGACCGGGGGGACGCAGTATTTT. Protein product: CASWTGGTQYF.

The chain combines TRBV11-2 with TRBJ2-5, with unresolved D. The germline V gene encodes CDR1 SGHAT and CDR2 FQNNGV. This CDR3 comprises 14 residues. Trimming removed 2 bases from V and 0 bases from J, with 7 bases in between. The chain's CDR3 is CASSLYENQETQYF. The CDR3 DNA follows: TGTGCCAGCAGCTTATACGAGAACCAAGAGACCCAGTACTTC.

The V and J genes are TRBV29-1 and TRBJ2-1, with 8 nucleotides matching TRBD2. Germline-derived CDR1 and CDR2 are SQVTM and ANQGSEA. The length of the CDR3 is 11 residues. The CDR3 nucleotides read TGCAGGGCGGGAGGCCCGCAATTACGGTTCTTC. Amino acid sequence: CRAGGPQLRFF.

The rearrangement links TRBV2 to TRBJ2-2, with D maybe TRBD1 (6 bases). With 7 bases removed from V and 0 bases from J, the gap between germline ends came to 9 bases. The CDR3 runs 14 residues. The germline V gene has CDR1 SNHLY and CDR2 FYNNEI. The CDR3 region has the DNA TGTGCCAGCAACAGGGACACGAACACCGGGGAGCTGTTTTTT. Translation gives CASNRDTNTGELFF.

This clone was seen once. The chain recombines TRBV5-1 with TRBJ1-6; D uncertain. Germline V lookup: CDR1 SGHRS, CDR2 YFSETQ. CDR3 length equals 14 residues. V gave up 4 bases and J gave up 7 bases, with 12 bases separating them. The chain's CDR3 is CASSPNQANSPLHF. In DNA, the CDR3 is TGCGCCAGCAGCCCAAACCAAGCAAATTCACCCCTCCACTTT.

This clone has more than one count but fewer than ten. The identical CDR3 is also encoded by other nucleotide sequences in the sample. The V call is TRBV7-2, the J call TRBJ1-1, with a weak D call TRBD1 (5 bases). The CDR3 is made up of 13 amino acids. Germline V CDR1 and CDR2: SGHTA, FQGNSA. Deletions cut 6 bases from V and 4 bases from J, with 12 bases between. The CDR3 sequence: CASSSQEGTEAFF. The CDR3 DNA reads as TGTGCCAGCAGTTCACAGGAGGGCACTGAAGCTTTCTTT.

The J gene is TRBJ1-4, the V gene TRBV4-1; TRBD1 is a possible D gene (5 bases). The CDR3 contains 15 residues. V lost 6 bases, J lost 1 base, and 12 bases lay in between. In germline, CDR1 is MGHRA, CDR2 YSYEKL. CDR3 in amino acids: CASSHPGGTNEKLFF. The CDR3 DNA sequence: TGCGCCAGCAGTCACCCCGGGGGAACTAATGAAAAACTGTTTTTT.

The CDR3 nucleotides are TGTGCCAGCACCCGAGCCAGTCCGGAGAACACCGGGGAGCTGTTTTTT. Translation: CASTRASPENTGELFF. V is TRBV25-1 and J is TRBJ2-2; the D is unclear. The V and J ends lost 7 bases and 1 base respectively, with 16 bases between them. Germline CDR1 and CDR2: MGHDK and SYGVNS. This CDR3 is built from 16 residues.